This T cell receptor beta chain comes out of a study of T cells in Graves' hyperthyroidism and ophthalmopathy. Study at large: Peripheral blood specimens were obtained at initial diagnosis, prior to any treatment.

Germline CDR1 SGHAT, CDR2 FQNNGV. This CDR3 region has 16 residues. V was cut by 5 bases and J by 3 bases, with 16 bases left in between. Ten or more counts support this clonotype. Amplified regions were TCR beta CDR3 sequences from RNA transcripts. When the TCR CDR3 underwent first-round RT-PCR, the HTBI primer set was used. From the multiplex PCR reads, TCRdb called clonotypes with MiXCR, one entry per CDR3 protein. The sample comprises a few hundred thousand distinct CDR3 sequences, over 15% of which are singletons, and 15% to 19% rests with the top ten. Orbital computed tomography, thyroid ultrasound, serum thyroxine and TRAb, and clinical symptoms together informed the diagnoses. PBMCs came from less than 11 ml fresh peripheral blood.

The chain employs TRBV11-2 and TRBJ2-2; a possible D gene is TRBD2 (6 bases). The sample taken for sequencing was blood. This clonotype was sampled from a woman in her thirties or forties with Graves' ophthalmopathy. The CDR3 protein is CASSRDRGRYTGELFF. The CDR3 nucleotides are TGTGCCAGCAGCCGAGACCGGGGGAGGTACACCGGGGAGCTGTTTTTT.